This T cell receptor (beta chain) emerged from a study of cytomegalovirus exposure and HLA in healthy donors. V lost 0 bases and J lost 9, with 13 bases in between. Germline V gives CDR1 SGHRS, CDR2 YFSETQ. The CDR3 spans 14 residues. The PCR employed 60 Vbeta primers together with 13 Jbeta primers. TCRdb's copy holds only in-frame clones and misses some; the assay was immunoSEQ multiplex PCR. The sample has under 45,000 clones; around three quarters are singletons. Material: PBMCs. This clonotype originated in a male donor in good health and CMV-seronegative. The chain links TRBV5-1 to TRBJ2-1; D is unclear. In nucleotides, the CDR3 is TGCGCCAGCAGCTTGGTGTCAACTTTACGTGAGCAGTTCTTC. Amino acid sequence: CASSLVSTLREQFF.